One and the same sample provided the 23 T cell receptor beta chains below, sequenced in a study of blood T cell repertoires in COVID-19. Measured with immunoSEQ multiplex PCR; TCRdb has only the in-frame clones, and not every one. This table has 250,000 or so clones, 88% appearing once. The sample consisted of peripheral blood. These receptor sequences come from a woman aged 25 to 39 with acute or convalescent COVID-19.

The V call is TRBV7-6, the J call TRBJ2-3; 12 bases line up with TRBD2. The CDR3 spans 18 residues. Germline assignment: CDR1 SGHVS and CDR2 FNYEAQ. Trimming cost V 2 bases and J 1 base; bases outside gene matches: 7. The CDR3 DNA is TGTGCCAGCAGCTTAATCCTAGCGGGAGGGCACGGCACAGATACGCAGTATTTT. Translation gives CASSLILAGGHGTDTQYF.

CDR3 in DNA: TGTGCCATCCAGTCTAGCGGGATCTTCCCCGGGGAGCTGTTTTTT. It is translated as CAIQSSGIFPGELFF. V usage is TRBV10-3 and J usage is TRBJ2-2, with 9 bases fitting TRBD2. This CDR3 contains 15 residues. Germline V gene data show CDR1 as ENHRY and CDR2 as SYGVKD. The V gene end was trimmed by 8 bases and the J gene end by 6 bases; junction bases not matched to a gene: 10.

The chain combines TRBV30 with TRBJ1-1, with 8 nucleotides matching TRBD1. The CDR3 covers 12 residues. Per germline, CDR1 GTSNPN and CDR2 SVGIG (reference sequence). Losses at the gene ends were 5 bases for V and 6 bases for J; bases not matched to a gene: 5. The CDR3 region is CAWSTGAPEAFF. CDR3 nucleotides: TGTGCCTGGTCGACAGGGGCCCCTGAAGCTTTCTTT.

This chain connects TRBV5-6 to TRBJ2-7, with TRBD1 matching over 12 bases. The V gene end was trimmed by 3 bases and the J gene end by 4 bases; junction bases not matched to a gene: 8. CDR3 size: 16 residues. Germline V lookup: CDR1 SGHDT, CDR2 YYEEEE. The CDR3 nucleotides read TGTGCCAGCAGCTATCCGGGACAGGGGGCGTTATACGAGCAGTACTTC. Residues: CASSYPGQGALYEQYF.

The chain uses TRBV12-5 and TRBJ2-7, with D possibly matching TRBD1 (6 bases). CDR3 length: 16 residues. Germline assignment: CDR1 LGHNT and CDR2 FRNRAP. Between the trimmed V and J ends, which lost 1 base and 2 bases, there was a span of 15 bases. The CDR3 DNA follows: TGTGCTAGTGGTTTGGGCCCAATGACAGGTCCCTACGAGCAGTACTTC. The encoded protein is CASGLGPMTGPYEQYF.

This clone was recorded only once. CDR3 residues: CAWSGDKQTEAFF. In nucleotides, the CDR3 is TGTGCCTGGAGCGGGGACAAGCAAACTGAAGCTTTCTTT. This chain joins TRBV30 and TRBJ1-1; weak D call: TRBD1 (6 bases). Germline loops: CDR1 GTSNPN, CDR2 SVGIG (reference sequence). V lost 3 bases, J lost 5 bases, and 13 bases lay in between. This CDR3 comprises 13 residues.

This CDR3 is CASSAGQTNTGELFF. The CDR3, as DNA: TGTGCCAGCAGCGCGGGACAGACGAACACCGGGGAGCTGTTTTTT. The rearrangement links TRBV11-3 to TRBJ2-2; tentatively, D is TRBD1 (7 bases). Germline V gene data show CDR1 as SGHNT and CDR2 as YENEEA. This CDR3 region has 15 residues. Trimming cost V 5 bases and J 0 bases, with 10 bases left between them.

This clone was seen a single time. The rearrangement links TRBV19 to TRBJ2-1; TRBD2 aligns across 9 bases. This CDR3 comprises 15 residues. V was clipped by 5 bases and J by 2 bases; unmatched bases: 4. CDR1 is LNHDA, CDR2 SQIVND, per germline (reference sequence). The CDR3 region has the DNA TGTGCCAGTAGTTTTGGCGGGAGGGCCTACAATGAGCAGTTCTTC. Protein: CASSFGGRAYNEQFF.

Written as DNA, the CDR3 is TGCGCCAGCAGCCAAGACGCCGGGACAGGGGTAGATACGCAGTATTTT. It codes for CASSQDAGTGVDTQYF. The V call is TRBV4-3, the J call TRBJ2-3; 10 bases match TRBD1. The junction had 5 bases not matched to a gene; V was cut back by 0 bases and J by 5 bases. Looked up from germline, CDR1 is LGHNA and CDR2 is YSLEER. The CDR3 has 16 amino acids.

The CDR3 region has the DNA TGCGCCAGCAGCTTGGTAGCGGGCGCCACAGATACGCAGTATTTT. This codes for CASSLVAGATDTQYF. The rearrangement links TRBV5-1 to TRBJ2-3; 7 positions agree with TRBD2. CDR1 and CDR2 from the germline V gene are SGHRS and YFSETQ. The V segment lost 0 bases and the J segment 2 bases; nucleotides outside the gene matches: 3. The CDR3 consists of 15 residues.

The CDR3 sequence is CASSEASGSTGELFF. CDR3 in DNA: TGTGCCAGCAGTGAAGCTAGCGGGAGTACCGGGGAGCTGTTTTTT. V is TRBV6-4 and J is TRBJ2-2; 10 bases line up with TRBD2. The length of the CDR3 is 15 residues. Germline assignment: CDR1 MRHNA and CDR2 SNTAGT. V was clipped by 3 bases and J by 5 bases; unmatched bases: 3.

The chain links TRBV24-1 to TRBJ2-7; 7 bases fit TRBD2. The CDR3 spans 15 residues. Germline CDR1 is KGHDR and CDR2 is SFDVKD. Unmatched junction bases numbered 6, after V lost 5 bases and J lost 0 bases. The CDR3 protein is CATSGGGDPSYEQYF. The CDR3 DNA sequence: TGTGCCACCAGTGGGGGAGGGGACCCCTCCTACGAGCAGTACTTC.

V is TRBV5-1 and J is TRBJ1-1; possibly TRBD1 for D (5 bases). This CDR3 has 16 amino acids. V was shortened by 1 base and J by 2 bases, with 15 bases between the two germline ends. The germline gives CDR1 SGHRS, CDR2 YFSETQ. CDR3 residues: CASSLNMRGNNTEAFF. CDR3 nucleotide sequence: TGCGCCAGCAGCTTGAATATGCGGGGGAATAACACTGAAGCTTTCTTT. Filled out from reference TRBV5-1 and TRBJ1-1, the complete variable domain reads KAGVTQTPRYLIKTRGQQVTLSCSPISGHRSVSWYQQTPGQGLQFLFEYFSETQRNKGNFPGRFSGRQFSNSRSEMNVSTLELGDSALYLCASSLNMRGNNTEAFFGQGTRLTVV.

This rearrangement joins TRBV7-2 to TRBJ2-7, with D unresolved. The CDR3 is 13 amino acids. V lost 5 bases to trimming and J lost 2 bases, with 10 bases between them. The germline V gene encodes CDR1 SGHTA and CDR2 FQGNSA. The CDR3 bases are TGTGCCAGCAGCGCGGTCAGTGCCTACGAGCAGTACTTC. Residues: CASSAVSAYEQYF.

This rearrangement joins TRBV19 to TRBJ1-5; D remains ambiguous. V shed 5 bases and J shed 7 bases, with 15 bases lying between them. This CDR3 region has 14 residues. Germline assignment: CDR1 LNHDA and CDR2 SQIVND (reference sequence). CDR3 DNA: TGTGCCAGTAGTTCGCGGAATTTCGGACAGCCCCAGCATTTT. Residues: CASSSRNFGQPQHF.

The genes are TRBV29-1 and TRBJ2-7, with 8 positions matching TRBD1. V lost 5 bases to trimming and J lost 3 bases; unmatched junction nucleotides: 3. The CDR3 has 12 residues. Germline-derived CDR1 and CDR2 are SQVTM and ANQGSEA. As DNA, the CDR3 is TGCAGCGTTACCACAGGGGGCTACGAGCAGTACTTC. This sequence encodes CSVTTGGYEQYF.

This chain connects TRBV7-2 to TRBJ1-2; TRBD1 aligns across 10 bases. The CDR3 is made up of 16 amino acids. Germline V gene sequence: CDR1 SGHTA, CDR2 FQGNSA. V lost 3 bases, J lost 8 bases, and 12 bases stayed unmatched. The CDR3 region has the DNA TGTGCCAGCAGCTTCGCTCGACAGGGGGCAAGACGAGGCTACACCTTC. Protein product: CASSFARQGARRGYTF.

The chain joins TRBV9 to TRBJ1-4, with unresolved D. CDR1 SGDLS and CDR2 YYNGEE come from the germline V gene. CDR3 length: 14 amino acids. With 4 bases removed from V and 3 bases from J, the gap between germline ends came to 10 bases. The CDR3 DNA reads TGTGCCAGCAGCAGAGGGATGGCTAATGAAAAACTGTTTTTT. This translates into CASSRGMANEKLFF. The full variable domain, completed using reference TRBV9 and TRBJ1-4, is DSGVTQTPKHLITATGQRVTLRCSPRSGDLSVYWYQQSLDQGLQFLIQYYNGEERAKGNILERFSAQQFPDLHSELNLSSLELGDSALYFCASSRGMANEKLFFGSGTQLSVL.

This clone has only one observation. The chain joins TRBV9 to TRBJ2-7; D gene unclear. This CDR3 contains 14 residues. Germline assignment: CDR1 SGDLS and CDR2 YYNGEE. Trimming took off 6 bases at V and 6 bases at J, with 19 bases between the two ends. In nucleotides, the CDR3 is TGTGCCAGCACCTCCGGTTTAAGCCCGCGCGAGCAGTACTTC. This encodes CASTSGLSPREQYF.

The V and J genes are TRBV5-6 and TRBJ1-2; D remains unclear. The CDR3 is 13 residues long. The V gene's germline CDR1 is SGHDT and CDR2 YYEEEE. Between the trimmed V and J ends, which lost 4 bases and 4 bases, there was a span of 11 bases. The CDR3 DNA is TGTGCCAGCAGCCGCGGGGTCGGCTATGGCTACACCTTC. Encoded protein: CASSRGVGYGYTF.

The V gene is TRBV2, the J gene TRBJ1-4, with TRBD1 matching 7 bases. The CDR3 covers 14 residues. V gave up 7 bases and J gave up 4 bases; unmatched junction bases: 6. Germline V lookup: CDR1 SNHLY, CDR2 FYNNEI. CDR3: CASTVGGFNEKLFF. CDR3 DNA: TGTGCCAGCACCGTAGGGGGCTTTAATGAAAAACTGTTTTTT.

The chain employs TRBV11-2 and TRBJ1-3; no clear D. Germline assignment: CDR1 SGHAT and CDR2 FQNNGV. The V end was cut by 11 bases, the J end by 4 bases, with 6 bases between. The CDR3 is made up of 10 amino acids. The CDR3 DNA sequence: TGTGCCGTATCCGGAAACACCATATATTTT. Its protein is CAVSGNTIYF. Using reference TRBV11-2 and TRBJ1-3 for the parts outside the CDR3, the full variable domain is EAGVAQSPRYKIIEKRQSVAFWCNPISGHATLYWYQQILGQGPKLLIQFQNNGVVDDSQLPKDRFSAERLKGVDSTLKIQPAKLEDSAVYLCAVSGNTIYFGEGSWLTVV.

The chain links TRBV7-9 to TRBJ2-1; TRBD2 might be the D (6 bases). Germline V CDR1 and CDR2: SEHNR, FQNEAQ (reference sequence). With 5 bases removed from V and 6 bases from J, the gap between germline ends came to 17 bases. The CDR3 covers 15 residues. The chain's CDR3 is CASSITGTGANEQFF. CDR3 bases: TGTGCCAGCAGCATTACCGGGACTGGGGCCAATGAGCAGTTCTTC.